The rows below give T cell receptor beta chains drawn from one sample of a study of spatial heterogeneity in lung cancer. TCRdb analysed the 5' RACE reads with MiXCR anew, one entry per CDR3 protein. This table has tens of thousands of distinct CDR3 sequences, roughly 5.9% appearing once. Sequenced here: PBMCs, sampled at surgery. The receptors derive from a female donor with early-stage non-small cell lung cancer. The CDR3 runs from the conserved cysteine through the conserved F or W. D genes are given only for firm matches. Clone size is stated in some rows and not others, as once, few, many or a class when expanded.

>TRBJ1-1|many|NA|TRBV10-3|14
TGTGCCATCAGTGAGTCGGCAGAACACACTGAAGCTTTCTTT
CAISESAEHTEAFF
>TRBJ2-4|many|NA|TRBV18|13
TGTGCCAGCTCGGACGGACGGTCGTGGATTCAGTACTTC
CASSDGRSWIQYF
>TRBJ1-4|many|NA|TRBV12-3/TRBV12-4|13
TGTGCCAGCAGTCCGGAAGCTAGTGAAAAACTGTTTTTT
CASSPEASEKLFF
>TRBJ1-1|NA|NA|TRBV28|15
TGTGCCAGCAGTATTTTTCCTACTATGAACACTGAAGCTTTCTTT
CASSIFPTMNTEAFF
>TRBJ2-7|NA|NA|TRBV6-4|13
TGTGCCAGCAGTGACGGGAAGGGGTACGAGCAGTACTTC
CASSDGKGYEQYF
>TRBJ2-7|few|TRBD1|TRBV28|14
TGTGCCAGCAGTTTCGACAGGGGAGGATACGAGCAGTACTTC
CASSFDRGGYEQYF
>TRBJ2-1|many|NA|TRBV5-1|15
TGCGCCAGCAGCGTTGAGGAGTGGAAGCGAGATGAGCAGTTCTTC
CASSVEEWKRDEQFF
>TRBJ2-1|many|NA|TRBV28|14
TGTGCCAGCAGCCCCATATTTTTTGGCCATGAGCAGTTCTTC
CASSPIFFGHEQFF
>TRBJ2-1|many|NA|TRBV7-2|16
TGTGCCAGCAGCTTAACTGGGGGGGCCCCCTACAATGAGCAGTTCTTC
CASSLTGGAPYNEQFF
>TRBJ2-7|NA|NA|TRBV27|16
TGTGCCAGCAGTCCCGGAGGGGGGAGAATCTTCTACGAGCAGTACTTC
CASSPGGGRIFYEQYF
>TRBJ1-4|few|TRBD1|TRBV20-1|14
TGCAGTGCTATGATCGACAGGGCTAATGAAAAACTGTTTTTT
CSAMIDRANEKLFF
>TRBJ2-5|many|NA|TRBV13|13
TGTGCCAGCAGCTTGGCTAGGACAGAGACCCAGTACTTC
CASSLARTETQYF
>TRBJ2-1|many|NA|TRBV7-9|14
TGTGCCAGCAGCTTAGCCGGAGTTTGGGATGAGCAGTTCTTC
CASSLAGVWDEQFF
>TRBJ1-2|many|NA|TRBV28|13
TGTGCCATCCAGGACAGCCCAACATATGGCTACACCTTC
CAIQDSPTYGYTF
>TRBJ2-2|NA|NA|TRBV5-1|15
TGCGCCAGCGGACCCGGGACAAGGAACACCGGGGAGCTGTTTTTT
CASGPGTRNTGELFF
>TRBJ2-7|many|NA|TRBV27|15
TGTGCCAGCAGTTTAGGTTGGGCAGGGAAGGGCCAGCAGTACTTC
CASSLGWAGKGQQYF